The 14 T cell receptor beta chains reported below all come from one sample, sequenced in a study of T-cell memory formation after mild COVID-19. TCRdb re-analysed the 5' RACE reads in MiXCR, keeping a single row per CDR3 protein. Counted here are approximately 450,000 distinct CDR3 sequences, 15% to 20% occurring once; the ten biggest clones make up approximately 13%. Input material: PBMCs or a T cell subset sorted from them (not recorded which). The origin of the receptors is an adult woman who had mild COVID-19 (a few samples of this study predate the infection). Cell type and time point are not known.

CDR3 amino acids: CASSVVGSGANVLTF. CDR3 bases: TGTGCCAGCAGTGTTGTGGGGTCTGGGGCCAACGTCCTGACTTTC. The chain is built from TRBV2 and TRBJ2-6; D unclear. Germline lookup yields CDR1 SNHLY and CDR2 FYNNEI. V was trimmed by 4 bases and J by 1 base, leaving 8 bases between them. The CDR3 sequence is 15 residues long.

This clonotype appeared once. This chain uses TRBV7-9 with TRBJ2-5; D gene ambiguous. CDR1 and CDR2 (germline): SEHNR, FQNEAQ (reference sequence). V shed 6 bases and J shed 3 bases, with 5 bases lying between them. The CDR3 runs 11 residues. CDR3 coding DNA: TGTGCCAGCAGGCGAAAAGAGACCCAGTACTTC. It translates to CASRRKETQYF.

This chain's CDR3 is CASSSGTVIQAFF. DNA of the CDR3: TGCGCCAGCAGCTCCGGGACAGTGATCCAAGCTTTCTTT. V is TRBV5-1 and J is TRBJ1-1, with 7 bases aligning to TRBD1. CDR1 and CDR2 from the germline V gene are SGHRS and YFSETQ. CDR3 length equals 13 residues. The junction had 8 bases not matched to a gene; V was cut back by 3 bases and J by 9 bases.

As DNA, the CDR3 is TGTGCCAGCAGTGAACCGGGACAGGGTGGAAACACCATATATTTT. Its translation is CASSEPGQGGNTIYF. The genes are TRBV25-1 and TRBJ1-3, with 9 bases that match TRBD1. Germline CDR1 reads MGHDK; CDR2 reads SYGVNS. The CDR3 is 15 amino acids. V shed 2 bases, J shed 3 bases, and the junction held 2 bases outside the gene matches.

The V gene is TRBV12-3 or TRBV12-4, the J gene TRBJ2-5; D is ambiguous. Trimming cost V 6 bases and J 2 bases, with 16 bases left between them. The CDR3 runs 15 residues. For the CDR3, the DNA is TGTGCCAGCAGCCCCGGGTCAGGTCGGCAAGAGACCCAGTACTTC. Its protein product is CASSPGSGRQETQYF.

The chain joins TRBV15 to TRBJ1-5, with a tentative D call TRBD1 (6 bases). CDR3 length: 14 residues. Germline assignment: CDR1 LNHNV and CDR2 YYDKDF (reference sequence). The ends were cut back, 0 bases at V and 7 bases at J, with 10 bases in the middle. This chain's CDR3 is CATSRDRGYQPQHF. The CDR3 DNA reads as TGTGCCACCAGCAGAGACAGGGGTTACCAGCCCCAGCATTTT.

The chain combines TRBV9 with TRBJ1-6; D remains unclear. The CDR3 loop spans 15 amino acids. Germline CDR1 and CDR2: SGDLS and YYNGEE. V lost 0 bases and J 8 bases, leaving 12 bases between the germline ends. The CDR3 is CASSVAPGPDSPLHF. In DNA, the CDR3 is TGTGCCAGCAGCGTAGCCCCCGGACCGGATTCACCCCTCCACTTT. The variable domain in full, with the rest retrieved from reference TRBV9 and TRBJ1-6, is DSGVTQTPKHLITATGQRVTLRCSPRSGDLSVYWYQQSLDQGLQFLIQYYNGEERAKGNILERFSAQQFPDLHSELNLSSLELGDSALYFCASSVAPGPDSPLHFGNGTRLTVT.

This clonotype was counted ten times or more. The gene calls are TRBV3-1 and TRBJ2-1; no definite D call. Trimming cost V 1 base and J 6 bases, with 1 base left between them. Germline V gene sequence: CDR1 LGHDT, CDR2 YNNKEL (reference sequence). The CDR3 length is 11 residues. The DNA for the CDR3 is TGTGCCAGCAGCCAAGCCAATGAGCAGTTCTTC. Its translation: CASSQANEQFF.

J is TRBJ2-7 and V is TRBV29-1; TRBD2 matches 10 bases. Germline CDR1 reads SQVTM; CDR2 reads ANQGSEA. V gave up 6 bases and J gave up 3 bases; unmatched junction bases: 5. CDR3 length equals 13 residues. CDR3 amino acids: CSVLAGEGYEQYF. The DNA for the CDR3 is TGCAGCGTCCTAGCGGGAGAGGGCTACGAGCAGTACTTC.

The CDR3 is CASSFESGAGELFF. The CDR3 coding sequence is TGCGCCAGCAGCTTCGAGTCGGGGGCCGGGGAGCTGTTTTTT. The V gene is TRBV5-1, the J gene TRBJ2-2; D perhaps matches TRBD2 (6 bases). CDR1 is SGHRS, CDR2 YFSETQ, per germline. The V end lost 2 bases, the J end lost 6 bases, and 11 bases lay between the germline ends. This CDR3 comprises 14 residues. The variable domain in full, completed from reference TRBV5-1 and TRBJ2-2, reads KAGVTQTPRYLIKTRGQQVTLSCSPISGHRSVSWYQQTPGQGLQFLFEYFSETQRNKGNFPGRFSGRQFSNSRSEMNVSTLELGDSALYLCASSFESGAGELFFGEGSRLTVL.

The chain employs TRBV5-6 and TRBJ2-7; D unresolved. This CDR3 has 14 residues. Trimming pared 0 bases from V and 2 bases from J, leaving 9 bases between. Germline lookup yields CDR1 SGHDT and CDR2 YYEEEE. The CDR3 DNA follows: TGTGCCAGCAGCTTGGCCCCCCAGCCCTACGAGCAGTACTTC. It translates to CASSLAPQPYEQYF.

V and J are TRBV7-8 and TRBJ2-7, with D possibly being TRBD1 (6 bases). The CDR3 length is 13 residues. The V gene's germline CDR1 is SGHVS and CDR2 FQNEAQ. The V end lost 1 base, the J end lost 6 bases, and 10 bases lay between the germline ends. This chain's CDR3 is CASSLERTAEQYF. CDR3 DNA sequence: TGTGCCAGCAGCTTAGAGAGGACAGCCGAGCAGTACTTC.

The gene calls are TRBV18 and TRBJ2-1, with TRBD2 identical over 9 bases. V lost 3 bases, J lost 6 bases, and 3 bases stayed unmatched. The CDR3 has 14 residues. Germline CDR1 reads KGHSH; CDR2 reads LQKENI. The CDR3 is CASSPPGLANEQFF. DNA for the CDR3: TGTGCCAGCTCACCCCCGGGACTAGCCAATGAGCAGTTCTTC.

The chain uses TRBV6-5 and TRBJ1-5, with 7 nucleotides matching TRBD1. Looked up from germline, CDR1 is MNHEY and CDR2 is SVGAGI. The trim removed 7 bases at V and 2 bases at J, leaving 14 bases unmatched. The CDR3 runs 17 residues. CDR3 residues: CASKISPVQGGNQPQHF. DNA of the CDR3: TGTGCCAGCAAGATTTCCCCGGTGCAGGGGGGCAATCAGCCCCAGCATTTT.